This T cell receptor beta chain originates from a study of shared clonotypes between healthy human individuals. Study-wide results and caveats: An anticipated effect of sequencing depth on clonotype sharing among donors was recognized. For naive CD4 cells, around 5% of clonotypes were shared across a handful of donors. Rarefaction revealed incomplete sorted-subset sequencing despite large depth.

Details on this clone: The antigen is unknown.

Trimming shortened V by 1 base and J by 7 bases, and 10 bases separated the two germline ends. The germline V gene has CDR1 MNHEY and CDR2 SMNVEV (reference sequence). This CDR3 spans 13 amino acids. The deep-level immunoSEQ assay was used. The protocol was immunoSEQ multiplex PCR, while the TCRdb copy is restricted to in-frame clones and leaves out a portion. Of some 690,000 clones listed, 80% to 95% are singletons. V and J are TRBV27 and TRBJ2-5; D gene ambiguous. The sample consisted of memory CD8+ T cells from PBMCs. Subset indicated: CD45RO+ cells pooled with CCR7-negative TemRA cells. The sequence derives from a man between 18 and 35 years old in good health. Some clones in this sample may be carry-over from other donors' samples. The CDR3 nucleotides are TGTGCCAGCAGTTTATTAGGCGGCGGGACCCAGTACTTC. This translates into CASSLLGGGTQYF.